The 23 T cell receptor beta chains given below trace back to one sample, sequenced in a study of T cells after yellow fever vaccination. TCRdb called the 5' RACE reads again in MiXCR, with one record for every CDR3 protein. Here the sample spans about 430,000 distinct CDR3 sequences, approximately 18% being singletons. Sequenced material: PBMCs, taken before the yellow fever booster vaccination. Receptors were obtained from a man aged 18 to 30 who received the YFV17D yellow fever vaccine.

This chain joins TRBV18 and TRBJ2-4; TRBD1 agrees at 7 bases. Germline values: CDR1 KGHSH, CDR2 LQKENI. The CDR3 totals 16 residues. After removal of 6 bases from V and 6 bases from J, the junction contained 14 bases not matched to a gene. CDR3 coding DNA: TGTGCCAGCTCGCCCTCCCCCGGGACAGTCTTAAACATTCAGTACTTC. Amino acids: CASSPSPGTVLNIQYF.

This clonotype appeared a few times. This chain uses TRBV4-1 with TRBJ1-1, with D hard to call. V was shortened by 4 bases and J by 3 bases, with 15 bases between the two germline ends. The CDR3 contains 15 residues. The germline CDR1 and CDR2 sequences are MGHRA and YSYEKL. This chain's CDR3 is CASSLTTPGDTEAFF. The CDR3 nucleotides read TGCGCCAGCAGCCTTACTACCCCGGGAGACACTGAAGCTTTCTTT.

The V call is TRBV11-2, the J call TRBJ2-7; 8 nucleotides line up with TRBD1. CDR3 length: 14 amino acids. Germline V gene sequence: CDR1 SGHAT, CDR2 FQNNGV. J lost 2 bases, V lost 6 bases, and 6 bases had no gene match. The CDR3 sequence is CASSRTGTAYEQYF. CDR3 bases: TGTGCCAGCAGTCGGACAGGGACAGCCTACGAGCAGTACTTC.

V and J are TRBV9 and TRBJ1-1; 7 nucleotides align to TRBD1. Germline CDR1 and CDR2: SGDLS and YYNGEE. The CDR3 spans 14 residues. V dropped 1 base and J dropped 4; count of bases not matched to a gene: 4. CDR3 loop: CASSVRGQATEAFF. DNA for the CDR3: TGTGCCAGCAGCGTAAGGGGGCAGGCCACTGAAGCTTTCTTT.

The chain joins TRBV6-1 to TRBJ2-5, with a possible D match to TRBD2 (5 bases). CDR3 length: 17 amino acids. Germline V gives CDR1 MNHNS, CDR2 SASEGT. V lost 2 bases, J lost 5 bases, and 21 bases lay in between. For the CDR3, the DNA is TGTGCCAGCAGTGAACCTAATTTGATGGCCCGAGGGGAGACCCAGTACTTC. Protein sequence: CASSEPNLMARGETQYF.

The gene calls are TRBV9 and TRBJ2-5; 7 nucleotides align to TRBD2. V lost 4 bases to trimming and J lost 5 bases; unmatched junction nucleotides: 8. The CDR3 length is 14 residues. Germline V lookup: CDR1 SGDLS, CDR2 YYNGEE. CDR3 in DNA: TGTGCCAGCAGCTCCGTTTGGGGGGGGGAGACCCAGTACTTC. Protein product: CASSSVWGGETQYF.

The chain carries TRBV6-1 and TRBJ1-2; D remains ambiguous. Germline V gives CDR1 MNHNS, CDR2 SASEGT. Deletions cut 2 bases from V and 3 bases from J, with 7 bases between. This CDR3 contains 13 residues. CDR3 residues: CASSEIHDYGYTF. CDR3 nucleotides: TGTGCCAGCAGTGAAATCCACGACTATGGCTACACCTTC.

This clonotype turned up a few times. This chain links TRBV29-1 with TRBJ1-1, with no clear D. CDR3 length: 11 amino acids. Germline values: CDR1 SQVTM, CDR2 ANQGSEA. V lost 5 bases and J 8 bases, leaving 12 bases between the germline ends. CDR3 DNA: TGCAGCGTTTCCCAGGTTGGGGAAGCTTTCTTT. Its translation: CSVSQVGEAFF.

This clonotype was counted between two and nine times. The rearrangement uses TRBV12-3 or TRBV12-4 and TRBJ2-7, with D unclear. The V and J ends lost 3 bases and 1 base respectively, with 7 bases between them. The CDR3 runs to 13 residues. The CDR3 DNA is TGTGCCAGCAGTTTTTCTGGGTCCTACGAGCAGTACTTC. Its protein is CASSFSGSYEQYF.

The gene calls are TRBV4-2 and TRBJ1-5, with D maybe TRBD1 (5 bases). This CDR3 comprises 16 residues. Trimming stripped 1 base from V and 5 bases from J, with 15 bases between. CDR1 and CDR2 from the germline V gene are LGHNA and YNFKEQ. The CDR3 loop reads CASSQVGVGGDQPQHF. The CDR3 nucleotides read TGTGCCAGCAGCCAAGTGGGTGTCGGGGGAGATCAGCCCCAGCATTTT.

In its sample, this clonotype was seen a few times. The chain has TRBV4-2 and TRBJ2-7; D call uncertain. This CDR3 region has 14 residues. The V gene's germline CDR1 is LGHNA and CDR2 YNFKEQ. Deletions cut 4 bases from V and 4 bases from J, with 14 bases between. CDR3 protein: CASSRDSGDYEQYF. In nucleotides, the CDR3 is TGTGCCAGCAGCCGCGACTCAGGAGATTACGAGCAGTACTTC.

This clonotype was seen a few times. Relative to the germline gene, one junction end is altered; a read error may explain this. The rearrangement uses TRBV4-2 and TRBJ1-2; 7 bases are shared with TRBD1. The germline CDR1 and CDR2 sequences are LGHNA and YNFKEQ. This CDR3 region has 13 residues. Here the CDR3 DNA reads TGTGCCAGCAGCCAAGATGGCGTCAGGGGGTTATTCTTC. Its translation: CASSQDGVRGLFF.

The chain carries TRBV5-1 and TRBJ1-2; 9 nucleotides line up with TRBD1. Looked up from germline, CDR1 is SGHRS and CDR2 is YFSETQ. This CDR3 is 15 amino acids long. V lost 0 bases and J lost 6; bases outside the gene matches: 6. The CDR3 bases are TGCGCCAGCAGCTTGGCAGGGACAGGGAGAGATGGCTACACCTTC. Amino acids: CASSLAGTGRDGYTF.

This clonotype has just a few counts. This chain joins TRBV14 and TRBJ2-7; tentatively, D is TRBD1 (5 bases). The germline CDR1 and CDR2 sequences are SGHDN and FVKESK. V dropped 4 bases and J dropped 7 bases, with 11 bases sitting between them. The CDR3 has 12 amino acids. CDR3 in amino acids: CASSLGKGEQYF. The CDR3 DNA is TGTGCCAGCAGCCTTGGAAAGGGGGAGCAGTACTTC.

This clonotype was detected many times. The genes are TRBV7-9 and TRBJ1-4; TRBD1 matches 10 bases. This CDR3 is 14 amino acids long. Germline CDR1 reads SEHNR; CDR2 reads FQNEAQ (reference sequence). The J segment lost 8 bases and the V segment lost 5 bases, leaving 5 bases of the junction unmatched. The CDR3 region has the DNA TGTGCCAGCAGCGTCGGACAGGGGGGCGAAAAACTGTTTTTT. It yields the protein CASSVGQGGEKLFF. The entire variable domain, with the rest obtained from reference TRBV7-9 and TRBJ1-4, is as follows: DTGVSQNPRHKITKRGQNVTFRCDPISEHNRLYWYRQTLGQGPEFLTYFQNEAQLEKSRLLSDRFSAERPKGSFSTLEIQRTEQGDSAMYLCASSVGQGGEKLFFGSGTQLSVL.

This clonotype showed up just a few times. The chain carries TRBV6-2 or TRBV6-3 and TRBJ1-2, with D possibly TRBD1 on 6 matching bases. Germline V gene lookup returns CDR1 MNHEY and CDR2 SVGEGT. This CDR3 contains 15 residues. The V end was cut by 7 bases, the J end by 0 bases, with 15 bases between. The CDR3 bases are TGTGCCAGCAACTGGGACACGAAGTCTAACTATGGCTACACCTTC. Protein sequence: CASNWDTKSNYGYTF.

This rearrangement joins TRBV9 to TRBJ2-3; 13 bases line up with TRBD2. V lost 0 bases and J lost 2; bases outside the gene matches: 12. The CDR3 totals 20 residues. Per germline, CDR1 SGDLS and CDR2 YYNGEE. The CDR3 is CASSVVGLAGFTDSTDTQYF. CDR3 nucleotides: TGTGCCAGCAGCGTAGTGGGACTAGCGGGGTTCACCGACTCCACAGATACGCAGTATTTT.

The chain employs TRBV20-1 and TRBJ2-5, with a possible D match to TRBD1 (6 bases). Germline V gives CDR1 DFQATT, CDR2 SNEGSKA (reference sequence). Trimming took 1 base from V and 9 from J, leaving 12 bases between them. This CDR3 has 12 residues. CDR3 DNA: TGCAGTGCTAGAGCAGGGGTGGGGGCCCAGTACTTC. This sequence encodes CSARAGVGAQYF.

This sequence joins TRBV3-1 and TRBJ1-1, with D possibly TRBD1 on 5 matching bases. Germline loops: CDR1 LGHDT, CDR2 YNNKEL (reference sequence). CDR3 size: 11 residues. V was cut by 8 bases and J by 11 bases, with 15 bases left in between. CDR3 residues: CASGLSGRAFF. The CDR3 DNA reads TGTGCCAGCGGTCTATCGGGGCGGGCTTTCTTT.

This clonotype was detected ten times or more. This sequence joins TRBV3-1 and TRBJ2-1, with 11 bases matching TRBD2. CDR3 size: 16 residues. Germline loops: CDR1 LGHDT, CDR2 YNNKEL (reference sequence). V was clipped by 2 bases and J by 7 bases; unmatched bases: 7. The CDR3 nucleotides are TGTGCCAGCAGCCAATTAGCGGGGGGGCGTAGGAATGAGCAGTTCTTC. Protein product: CASSQLAGGRRNEQFF.

This sequence joins TRBV2 and TRBJ2-5, with 8 bases matching TRBD2. Germline V gives CDR1 SNHLY, CDR2 FYNNEI. CDR3 length: 18 amino acids. V gave up 3 bases and J gave up 4 bases; unmatched junction bases: 16. CDR3 region: CASSDWAVAGGSGETQYF. The CDR3 bases are TGTGCCAGCAGTGACTGGGCCGTGGCGGGGGGTTCCGGAGAGACCCAGTACTTC.

CDR3 nucleotides: TGTGCCAGCAGCTTAGTGGCAGGGGGAATTGGCTACAATGAGCAGTTCTTC. It specifies CASSLVAGGIGYNEQFF. V and J are TRBV11-2 and TRBJ2-1; 7 bases align to TRBD1. The CDR3 covers 17 residues. Unmatched junction bases numbered 9, after V lost 1 base and J lost 3 bases. CDR1 SGHAT and CDR2 FQNNGV come from the germline V gene. Complete variable domain (other parts from reference TRBV11-2 and TRBJ2-1): EAGVAQSPRYKIIEKRQSVAFWCNPISGHATLYWYQQILGQGPKLLIQFQNNGVVDDSQLPKDRFSAERLKGVDSTLKIQPAKLEDSAVYLCASSLVAGGIGYNEQFFGPGTRLTVL.

The table lists this clonotype with a few counts. The chain joins TRBV7-9 to TRBJ1-1, with D perhaps TRBD1 (5 bases). There are 15 residues in the CDR3. Trimming took off 4 bases at V and 5 bases at J, with 17 bases between the two ends. Per the germline V gene, CDR1 is SEHNR and CDR2 is FQNEAQ (reference sequence). The CDR3 region is CASSSPGGGRTEAFF. CDR3 in DNA: TGTGCCAGCAGCTCCCCCGGGGGGGGTCGAACTGAAGCTTTCTTT.